This is a list of T cell receptor beta chains from one sample in a study of blood T cells in healthy people across ages. TCRdb processed the 5' RACE reads anew with MiXCR; each CDR3 protein has one entry. Among over 600,000 distinct CDR3 sequences listed, roughly 20% were seen once. Sequencing was performed on blood. The origin of the receptors is a man aged 70-80 years in good health. CDR3s include the opening cysteine and the closing phenylalanine or tryptophan. The order of the fields is V gene, clone size, J gene, D gene, CDR3 protein, CDR3 DNA. D genes are given only for firm matches. Size is stated for part of the rows, as once, few or many counts, or as a class when the clone is expanded.

TRBV20-1	few	TRBJ2-3	TRBD2	CSASKAGARTDTQYF	TGCAGTGCTAGTAAAGCGGGAGCTCGCACAGATACGCAGTATTTT
TRBV9	few	TRBJ2-4	TRBD1	CASSAGQTGRDIQYF	TGTGCCAGCAGCGCGGGACAGACGGGGCGGGACATTCAGTACTTC
TRBV5-1	-	TRBJ2-3	-	CASSLGLTGPADTQYF	TGCGCCAGCAGCTTGGGCTTAACAGGGCCGGCAGATACGCAGTATTTT
TRBV4-1	few	TRBJ2-1	TRBD2	CASKLAGGIDEQFF	TGCGCCAGCAAACTAGCGGGAGGTATTGATGAGCAGTTCTTC
TRBV2	-	TRBJ1-5	-	CASRRQEMRQPQHF	TGTGCCAGCAGGAGGCAGGAGATGAGGCAGCCCCAGCATTTT
TRBV4-1	-	TRBJ1-4	-	CASSQAKDTDEKLFF	TGCGCCAGCAGCCAAGCTAAAGACACGGACGAAAAACTGTTTTTT
TRBV27	-	TRBJ1-2	-	CASRKGRYGYTF	TGTGCCAGCAGGAAGGGCCGCTATGGCTACACCTTC
TRBV7-6	-	TRBJ1-2	TRBD1	CASSFQGAMGYTF	TGTGCCAGCAGCTTCCAGGGGGCGATGGGCTACACCTTC
TRBV20-1	few	TRBJ2-1	TRBD2	CSALGLAGTNEQFF	TGCAGTGCCTTGGGACTAGCGGGGACCAATGAGCAGTTCTTC
TRBV7-2	-	TRBJ2-7	-	CASSFVAGRSGEQYF	TGTGCCAGCAGCTTTGTGGCGGGAAGATCAGGGGAGCAGTACTTC
TRBV9	once	TRBJ2-1	TRBD2	CAGERLAVSYNEQFF	TGTGCCGGGGAACGACTAGCTGTGTCCTACAATGAGCAGTTCTTC
TRBV11-2	-	TRBJ2-2	TRBD1	CASSLRDRGNTGELFF	TGTGCCAGCAGCCTAAGGGACAGGGGGAACACCGGGGAGCTGTTTTTT
TRBV20-1	many	TRBJ1-1	-	CSATTLTGSTEAFF	TGCAGTGCTACAACCCTTACGGGGAGCACTGAAGCTTTCTTT
TRBV7-8	few	TRBJ1-2	-	CASSPKQGPANYGYTF	TGTGCCAGCAGCCCTAAACAGGGACCAGCTAACTATGGCTACACCTTC
TRBV3-1	few	TRBJ2-5	-	CASSQDPQQQETQYF	TGTGCCAGCAGCCAAGACCCACAACAACAAGAGACCCAGTACTTC
TRBV6-6	few	TRBJ1-5	-	CASSPGTRGRRQPQHF	TGTGCCAGCAGCCCTGGGACTCGGGGGAGAAGACAGCCCCAGCATTTT
TRBV20-1	few	TRBJ2-5	TRBD2	CSANAGTSGSGAQYF	TGCAGTGCCAACGCCGGGACTAGCGGGAGTGGGGCCCAGTACTTC
TRBV28	many	TRBJ2-3	-	CASSPIWGTPDTQYF	TGTGCCAGCAGTCCCATATGGGGGACCCCAGATACGCAGTATTTT
TRBV10-2	few	TRBJ1-6	-	CASSGLGPDSPLHF	TGCGCCAGCAGTGGTTTAGGGCCGGATTCACCCCTCCACTTT
TRBV7-9	few	TRBJ1-1	-	CALGDGNTEAFF	TGTGCCTTAGGGGACGGGAACACTGAAGCTTTCTTT
TRBV7-8	few	TRBJ2-3	TRBD2	CASSLLASGSRDTQYF	TGTGCCAGCAGCTTACTGGCTAGCGGTTCGCGGGATACGCAGTATTTT
TRBV6-1	few	TRBJ2-5	-	CASRLGSQETQYF	TGTGCCAGCAGGCTCGGGAGTCAGGAGACCCAGTACTTC
TRBV12-3/TRBV12-4	many	TRBJ2-5	-	CASSPRGSGETQYF	TGTGCCAGCAGTCCCCGCGGGTCGGGGGAGACCCAGTACTTC
TRBV3-1	-	TRBJ2-5	TRBD2	CVSSRLAGVKLQETQYF	TGTGTCAGCAGCAGACTAGCGGGAGTAAAATTGCAAGAGACCCAGTACTTC
TRBV5-1	-	TRBJ2-1	TRBD2	CASSGTSGSSLNYNEQFF	TGCGCCAGCAGCGGCACTAGCGGGAGCTCTTTAAACTACAATGAGCAGTTCTTC
TRBV28	many	TRBJ2-2	TRBD2	CASSFSGRAVNTGELFF	TGTGCCAGCAGTTTTAGCGGGAGAGCGGTTAACACCGGGGAGCTGTTTTTT
TRBV13	many	TRBJ1-1	-	CASSLSASPNTEAFF	TGTGCCAGCAGCTTAAGCGCCAGCCCGAACACTGAAGCTTTCTTT
TRBV6-5	-	TRBJ2-1	-	CASSLSHARSNEQFF	TGTGCCAGCAGCCTATCTCATGCGCGGAGCAATGAGCAGTTCTTC
TRBV28	many	TRBJ2-1	TRBD2	CASSPTGLAGLNEQFF	TGTGCCAGCAGTCCCACGGGACTAGCGGGACTCAATGAGCAGTTCTTC